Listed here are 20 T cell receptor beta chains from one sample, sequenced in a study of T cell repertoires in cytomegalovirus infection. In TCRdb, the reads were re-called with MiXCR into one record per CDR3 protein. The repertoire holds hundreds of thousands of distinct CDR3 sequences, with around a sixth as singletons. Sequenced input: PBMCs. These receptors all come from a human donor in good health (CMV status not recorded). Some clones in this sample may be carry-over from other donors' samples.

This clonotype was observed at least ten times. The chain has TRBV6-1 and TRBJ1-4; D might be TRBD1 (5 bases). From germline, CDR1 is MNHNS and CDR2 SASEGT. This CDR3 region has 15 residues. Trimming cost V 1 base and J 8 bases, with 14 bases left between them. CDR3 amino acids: CASSEVWVRDEKLFF. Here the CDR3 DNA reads TGTGCCAGCAGTGAAGTATGGGTACGGGACGAAAAACTGTTTTTT.

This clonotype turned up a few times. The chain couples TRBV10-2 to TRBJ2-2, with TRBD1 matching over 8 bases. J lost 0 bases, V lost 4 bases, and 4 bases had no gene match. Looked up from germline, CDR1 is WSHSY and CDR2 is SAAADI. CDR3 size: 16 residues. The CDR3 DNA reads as TGCGCCAGCAGTGGATTGGGACAGGCGAACACCGGGGAGCTGTTTTTT. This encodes CASSGLGQANTGELFF.

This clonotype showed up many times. The CDR3 reads CASRTGISETQYF. As DNA, the CDR3 is TGTGCCAGCAGAACAGGGATCTCGGAGACCCAGTACTTC. The chain is built from TRBV12-3 or TRBV12-4 and TRBJ2-5; maybe TRBD1 (6 bases). This CDR3 is 13 amino acids long. Trimming took 6 bases from V and 5 from J, leaving 13 bases between them.

CDR3 sequence: CASQGVGLGQGRNTGELFF. CDR3 sequence (DNA): TGTGCCAGCCAAGGAGTCGGGTTGGGACAGGGGAGGAACACCGGGGAGCTGTTTTTT. The chain uses TRBV12-3 or TRBV12-4 and TRBJ2-2, with 10 positions matching TRBD1. Trimming at V came to 8 bases and at J to 1 base, leaving 16 bases not matched to a gene. CDR3 length: 19 residues.

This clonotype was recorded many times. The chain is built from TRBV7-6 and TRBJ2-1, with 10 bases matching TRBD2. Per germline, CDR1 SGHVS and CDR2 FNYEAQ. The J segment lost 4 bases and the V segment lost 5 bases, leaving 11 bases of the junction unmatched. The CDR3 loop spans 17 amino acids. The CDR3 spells CASSAFGGSGGYNEQFF. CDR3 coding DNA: TGTGCCAGCAGCGCCTTTGGGGGTAGCGGGGGGTACAATGAGCAGTTCTTC.

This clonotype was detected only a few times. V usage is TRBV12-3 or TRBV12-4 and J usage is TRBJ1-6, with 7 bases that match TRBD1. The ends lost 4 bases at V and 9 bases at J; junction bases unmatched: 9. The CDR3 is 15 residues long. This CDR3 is CASSSLAGGFSPLHF. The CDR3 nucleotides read TGTGCCAGCAGTTCCCTCGCAGGGGGGTTTTCACCCCTCCACTTT.

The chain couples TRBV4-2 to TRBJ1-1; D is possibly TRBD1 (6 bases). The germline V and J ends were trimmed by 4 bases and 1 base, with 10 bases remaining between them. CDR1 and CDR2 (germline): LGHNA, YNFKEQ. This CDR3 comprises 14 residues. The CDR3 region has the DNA TGTGCCAGCAGCCGTAGACAGGAGAACACTGAAGCTTTCTTT. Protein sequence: CASSRRQENTEAFF.

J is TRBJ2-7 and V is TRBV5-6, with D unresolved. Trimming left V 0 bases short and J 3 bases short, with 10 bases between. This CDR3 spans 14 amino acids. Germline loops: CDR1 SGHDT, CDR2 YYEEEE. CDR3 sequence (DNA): TGTGCCAGCAGCTTGGGAGACACCCTCTACGAGCAGTACTTC. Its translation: CASSLGDTLYEQYF.

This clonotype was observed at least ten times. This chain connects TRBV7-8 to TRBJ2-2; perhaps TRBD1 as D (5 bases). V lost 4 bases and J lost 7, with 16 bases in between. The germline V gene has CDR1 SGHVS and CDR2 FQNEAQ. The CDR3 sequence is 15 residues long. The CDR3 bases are TGTGCCAGCAGCTCGACGACAGAGATATACGGGGAGCTGTTTTTT. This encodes CASSSTTEIYGELFF.

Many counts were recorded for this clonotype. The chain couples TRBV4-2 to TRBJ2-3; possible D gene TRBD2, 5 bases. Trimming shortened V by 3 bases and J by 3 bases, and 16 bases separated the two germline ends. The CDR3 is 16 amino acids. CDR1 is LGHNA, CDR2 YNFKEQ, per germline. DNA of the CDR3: TGTGCCAGCAGCCACTTCTACACCGGGGAAACAGATACGCAGTATTTT. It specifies CASSHFYTGETDTQYF.

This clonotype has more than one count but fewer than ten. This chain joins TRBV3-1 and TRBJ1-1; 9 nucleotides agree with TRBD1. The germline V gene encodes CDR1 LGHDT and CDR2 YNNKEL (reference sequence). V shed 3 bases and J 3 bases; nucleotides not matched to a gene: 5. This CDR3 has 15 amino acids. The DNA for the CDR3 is TGTGCCAGCAGCCAGGGACAGGGATCCCACACTGAAGCTTTCTTT. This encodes CASSQGQGSHTEAFF.

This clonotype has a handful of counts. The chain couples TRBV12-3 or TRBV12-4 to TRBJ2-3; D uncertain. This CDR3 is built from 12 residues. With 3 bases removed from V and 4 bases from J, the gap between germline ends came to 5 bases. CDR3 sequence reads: CASSFMADTQYF. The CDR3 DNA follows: TGTGCCAGCAGTTTCATGGCAGATACGCAGTATTTT.

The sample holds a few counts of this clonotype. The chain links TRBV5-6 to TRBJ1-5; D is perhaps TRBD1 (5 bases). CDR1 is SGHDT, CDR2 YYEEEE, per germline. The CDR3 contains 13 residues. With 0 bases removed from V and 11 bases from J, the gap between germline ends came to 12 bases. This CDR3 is CASSLDGGLAQHF. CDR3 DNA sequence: TGTGCCAGCAGCTTGGATGGGGGTTTGGCCCAGCATTTT.

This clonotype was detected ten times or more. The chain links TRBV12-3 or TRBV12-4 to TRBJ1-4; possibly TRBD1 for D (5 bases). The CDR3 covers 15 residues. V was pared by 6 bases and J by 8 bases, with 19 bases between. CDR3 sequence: CASSYRQPGGEKLFF. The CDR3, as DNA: TGTGCCAGCAGCTATAGACAGCCTGGCGGAGAAAAACTGTTTTTT.

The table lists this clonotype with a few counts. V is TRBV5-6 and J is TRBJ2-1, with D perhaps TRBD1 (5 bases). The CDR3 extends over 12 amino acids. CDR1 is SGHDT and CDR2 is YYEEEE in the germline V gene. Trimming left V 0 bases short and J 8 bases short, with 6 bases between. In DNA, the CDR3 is TGTGCCAGCAGCTTGGCACAGGATGAGCAGTTCTTC. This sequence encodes CASSLAQDEQFF.

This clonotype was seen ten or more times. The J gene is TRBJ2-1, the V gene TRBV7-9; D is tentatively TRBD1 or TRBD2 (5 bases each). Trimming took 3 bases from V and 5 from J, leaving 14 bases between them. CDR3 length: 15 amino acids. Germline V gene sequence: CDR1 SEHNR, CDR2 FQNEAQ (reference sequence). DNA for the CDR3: TGTGCCAGCAGCTTGTCAGGGAGTAAGAACAATGAGCAGTTCTTC. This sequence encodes CASSLSGSKNNEQFF.

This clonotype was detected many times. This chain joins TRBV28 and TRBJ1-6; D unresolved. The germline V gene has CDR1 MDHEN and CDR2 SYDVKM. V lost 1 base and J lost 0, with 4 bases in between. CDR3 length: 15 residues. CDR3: CASSLYVSYNSPLHF. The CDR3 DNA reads TGTGCCAGCAGTTTATATGTCTCCTATAATTCACCCCTCCACTTT.

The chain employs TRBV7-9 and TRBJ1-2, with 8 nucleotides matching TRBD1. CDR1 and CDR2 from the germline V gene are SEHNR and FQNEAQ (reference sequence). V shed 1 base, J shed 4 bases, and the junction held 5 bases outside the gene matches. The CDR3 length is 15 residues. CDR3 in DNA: TGTGCCAGCAGCTTAGTGGGGACAGGCCGCTATGGCTACACCTTC. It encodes CASSLVGTGRYGYTF.

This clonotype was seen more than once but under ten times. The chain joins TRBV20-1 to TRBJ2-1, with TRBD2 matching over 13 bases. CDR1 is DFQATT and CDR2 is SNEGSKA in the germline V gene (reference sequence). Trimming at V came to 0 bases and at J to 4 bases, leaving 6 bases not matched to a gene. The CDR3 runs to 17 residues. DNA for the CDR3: TGCAGTGCTAGAGATTCGACTAGCGGGGGGCAGTACAATGAGCAGTTCTTC. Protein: CSARDSTSGGQYNEQFF.

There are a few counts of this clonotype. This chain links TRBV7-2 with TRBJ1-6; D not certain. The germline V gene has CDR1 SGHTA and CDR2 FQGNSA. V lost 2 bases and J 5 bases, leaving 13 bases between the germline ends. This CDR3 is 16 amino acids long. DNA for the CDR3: TGTGCCAGCAGCTTACAGGCCGGCGGAAATAATTCACCCCTCCACTTT. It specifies CASSLQAGGNNSPLHF.